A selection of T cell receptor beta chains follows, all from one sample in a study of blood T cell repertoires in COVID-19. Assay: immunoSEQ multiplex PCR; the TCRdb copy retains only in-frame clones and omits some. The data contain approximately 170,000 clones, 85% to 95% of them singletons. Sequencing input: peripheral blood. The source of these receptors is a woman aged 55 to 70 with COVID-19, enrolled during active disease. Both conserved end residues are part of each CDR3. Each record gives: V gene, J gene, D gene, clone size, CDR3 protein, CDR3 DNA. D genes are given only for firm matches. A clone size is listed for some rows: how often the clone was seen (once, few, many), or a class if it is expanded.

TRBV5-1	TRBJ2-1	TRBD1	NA	CASSLGTGQVNEQFF	TGCGCCAGCAGCTTGGGGACAGGGCAGGTCAATGAGCAGTTCTTC
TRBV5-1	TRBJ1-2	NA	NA	CASSLDRATGGYTF	TGCGCCAGCAGCTTGGACAGGGCGACTGGTGGCTACACCTTC
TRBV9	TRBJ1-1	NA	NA	CASSVRGGTEAFF	TGTGCCAGCAGCGTGAGGGGAGGCACTGAAGCTTTCTTT
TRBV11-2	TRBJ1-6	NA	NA	CASSFASSYNSPLHF	TGTGCCAGCAGCTTCGCCAGCTCCTATAATTCACCCCTCCACTTT
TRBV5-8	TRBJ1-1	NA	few	CASSTPSRGYTEAFF	TGTGCCAGCAGCACACCGTCTAGGGGGTACACTGAAGCTTTCTTT
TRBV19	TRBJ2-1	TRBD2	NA	CASSINERGSNNEQFF	TGTGCCAGTAGTATTAATGAGCGGGGATCAAACAATGAGCAGTTCTTC
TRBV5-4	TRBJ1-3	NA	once	CASSPRSTGASGNTIYF	TGTGCCAGCAGTCCCCGGAGTACAGGAGCCTCTGGAAACACCATATATTTT
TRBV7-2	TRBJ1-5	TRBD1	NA	CASSLADRGIGQPQHF	TGTGCCAGCAGCTTAGCGGACAGGGGGATAGGTCAGCCCCAGCATTTT
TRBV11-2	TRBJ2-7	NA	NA	CASSLGGLTSYEQYF	TGTGCCAGCTCACTCGGGGGACTCACCTCCTACGAGCAGTACTTC
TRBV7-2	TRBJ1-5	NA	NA	CASSARDKGGNQPQHF	TGTGCCAGCAGCGCCCGGGACAAGGGGGGCAATCAGCCCCAGCATTTT
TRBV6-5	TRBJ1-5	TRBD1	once	CASRRTGGQPQHF	TGTGCCAGCAGAAGAACAGGGGGGCAGCCCCAGCATTTT
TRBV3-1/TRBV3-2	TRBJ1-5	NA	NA	CASSQGTAGNQPQHF	TGTGCCAGCAGCCAAGGGACAGCGGGCAATCAGCCCCAGCATTTT
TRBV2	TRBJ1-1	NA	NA	CASTPVNTEAFF	TGTGCCAGCACCCCGGTGAACACTGAAGCTTTCTTT
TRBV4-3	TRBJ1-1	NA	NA	CASSQYFIPGDTEAFF	TGCGCCAGCAGCCAATATTTTATCCCAGGGGATACTGAAGCTTTCTTT
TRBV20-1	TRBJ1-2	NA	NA	CSAREAYTF	TGCAGTGCTCGGGAAGCCTACACCTTC
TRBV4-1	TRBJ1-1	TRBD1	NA	CASSSDRGNTEAFF	TGCGCCAGCAGTTCCGACAGGGGTAACACTGAAGCTTTCTTT
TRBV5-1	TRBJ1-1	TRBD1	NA	CASSYGQGHTEAFF	TGCGCCAGCAGCTACGGACAGGGGCACACTGAAGCTTTCTTT
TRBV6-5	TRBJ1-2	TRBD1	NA	CASSYHRGYGYTF	TGTGCCAGCAGTTATCACAGGGGATATGGCTACACCTTC
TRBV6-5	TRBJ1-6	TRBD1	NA	CASSTYRGPNSPLHF	TGTGCCAGCAGTACTTACAGGGGCCCTAATTCACCCCTCCACTTT
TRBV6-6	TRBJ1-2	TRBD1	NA	CASSYRGTGQIF	TGTGCCAGCAGTTACAGAGGGACAGGGCAAATCTTC
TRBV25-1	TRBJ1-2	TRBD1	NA	CASSPPGQGIYGYTF	TGTGCCAGCAGTCCTCCGGGACAGGGGATCTATGGCTACACCTTC
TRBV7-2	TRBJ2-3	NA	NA	CASSLSGRSTDTQYF	TGTGCCAGCAGCTTAAGCGGCCGAAGCACAGATACGCAGTATTTT
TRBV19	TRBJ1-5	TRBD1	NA	CASSTRTGGRSNQPQHF	TGTGCCAGTAGTACTAGGACAGGGGGCAGGAGCAATCAGCCCCAGCATTTT